Listed here is a single T cell receptor (beta chain). This sample stems from a study of OX40 agonist ivuxolimab in advanced cancers. The assay was immunoSEQ multiplex PCR, and TCRdb's table has in-frame clones only and misses some. The top ten clones hold 0.51% of a sample with around 74,000 clones, under 90% of them seen once. The CDR3 runs to 15 residues. V lost 5 bases, J lost 8 bases, and 16 bases lay in between. CDR1 is MNHNY, CDR2 SVGAGI, per germline (reference sequence). V usage is TRBV6-6 and J usage is TRBJ1-6, with D unresolved. This receptor was obtained from an adult with an advanced solid tumor such as melanoma, head and neck, liver or kidney cancer. Source: CD4+ or CD8+ T cells sorted from blood, taken in a trial of the OX40 agonist ivuxolimab. The CDR3 spells CASSQNQPRDSPLHF. The CDR3, as DNA: TGTGCCAGCAGTCAAAACCAACCTCGGGATTCACCCCTCCACTTT.